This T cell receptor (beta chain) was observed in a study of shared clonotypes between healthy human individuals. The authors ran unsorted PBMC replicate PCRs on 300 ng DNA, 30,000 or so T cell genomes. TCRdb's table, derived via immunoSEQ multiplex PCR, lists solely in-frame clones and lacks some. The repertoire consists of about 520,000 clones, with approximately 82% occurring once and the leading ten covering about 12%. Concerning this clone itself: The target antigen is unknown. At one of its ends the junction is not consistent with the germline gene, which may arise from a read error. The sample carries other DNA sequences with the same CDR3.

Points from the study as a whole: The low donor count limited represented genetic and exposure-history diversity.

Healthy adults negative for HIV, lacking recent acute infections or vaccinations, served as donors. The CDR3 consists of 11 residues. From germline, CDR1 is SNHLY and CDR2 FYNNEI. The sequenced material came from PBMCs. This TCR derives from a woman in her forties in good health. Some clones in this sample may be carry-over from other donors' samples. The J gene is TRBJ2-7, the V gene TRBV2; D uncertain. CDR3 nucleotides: TGCGCCAGCACCGGAAGCTACGAGCAGTACTTC. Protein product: CASTGSYEQYF.